This T cell receptor (beta chain) was observed in a study of T cell changes during pregnancy in multiple sclerosis. Method: immunoSEQ multiplex PCR; TCRdb's copy keeps in-frame clones and lacks some. The sample has 25,000 to 35,000 clones, around 94% seen once. V lost 8 bases and J lost 6; bases outside the gene matches: 10. The germline CDR1 and CDR2 sequences are MDHEN and SYDVKM. This CDR3 has 14 residues. This chain links TRBV28 with TRBJ1-5; TRBD1 agrees at 7 bases. The sample consisted of CD8+ T cells from peripheral blood mononuclear cells, taken before pregnancy. This sequence originates from a female donor with multiple sclerosis, enrolled in a pregnancy study. In nucleotides, the CDR3 is TGTGCCAGCGATATTGCAGGGGGTAGTCAGCCCCAGCATTTT. This sequence encodes CASDIAGGSQPQHF.